This TCR beta chain was sequenced during a study of neoadjuvant nivolumab and ipilimumab in lung cancer. Overall study results and limits: TCR richness and clonality were higher in tumors than adjacent uninvolved lung. Only two of four nivolumab-treated tumors gained richness and clonality by surgery.

On this clone: Its antigen remains unknown.

Unmatched junction bases numbered 11, after V lost 4 bases and J lost 0 bases. Germline V lookup: CDR1 KGHSH, CDR2 LQKENI. CDR3 length: 17 residues. TCRdb's copy holds only in-frame clones and misses some; the assay was immunoSEQ multiplex PCR. Found here are thousands of clones, 88% of them singletons; the top ten hold 0.75% to 0.95%. This TCR was sampled from an adult with non-small cell lung cancer. V is TRBV18 and J is TRBJ1-2; TRBD1 matches at 7 bases. Material: tumor tissue, obtained after neoadjuvant nivolumab, alone or with ipilimumab, at or shortly before surgery. The CDR3, as DNA: TGTGCCAGCTCACTATCCACAGGGGTCGTTACTAACTATGGCTACACCTTC. Its translation: CASSLSTGVVTNYGYTF.